These T cell receptor beta chains were read from a single sample in a study of blood T cell repertoires in COVID-19. The assay was immunoSEQ multiplex PCR, and TCRdb's table has in-frame clones only and misses some. The sample includes around 260,000 clones, 88% of them seen just once. The source material was peripheral blood. These receptors were obtained from a man in his 60s who had recovered from COVID-19. The conserved cysteine and the conserved F or W are not part of the CDR3 here. Clone size, where shown, is once, few, many, or a class for clones that have expanded.

>TRBJ2-7|-|17|TRBV7-9
ASSFKGFPRTGGSYEQY
>TRBJ2-1|-|12|TRBV5-1
ASSLERGLNEQF
>TRBJ1-2|-|14|TRBV24-1
ATSDSSQGPNYGYT
>TRBJ2-5|-|13|TRBV11-2
ASSLTPRYQETQY
>TRBJ2-2|once|12|TRBV5-1
ASSLGQITGELF
>TRBJ1-5|-|13|TRBV7-9
ASSLGTGSNQPQH
>TRBJ2-1|once|9|TRBV10-1
ASSRGAEQF
>TRBJ2-1|-|13|TRBV6-4
ASSVQGGSYNEQF
>TRBJ2-1|-|13|TRBV7-8
ASSFGTGLYNEQF
>TRBJ1-2|-|14|TRBV4-2
ASSQEGGRGPNGYT
>TRBJ1-1|few|12|TRBV6-1
ASSEESGFPEAF
>TRBJ1-6|-|14|TRBV7-2
ASSTQGVSYNSPLH
>TRBJ1-1|-|11|TRBV5-6
ASSFPGNTEAF
>TRBJ2-3|-|11|TRBV11-3
ASSLDGGDTQY
>TRBJ1-6|-|15|TRBV4-2
ASSQGEGRGGNSPLH
>TRBJ2-3|-|13|TRBV24-1
ATSDLGGRTDTQY
>TRBJ1-5|-|14|TRBV4-1
ASSQEGEGSNQPQH
>TRBJ2-5|-|10|TRBV5-1
ASRPGLETQY
>TRBJ2-1|-|17|TRBV14
ASSHRITTVPSSYNEQF
>TRBJ1-2|-|11|TRBV10-3
AIRAQEDYGYT
>TRBJ2-2|-|13|TRBV11-2
ASSLTSGVVGELF
>TRBJ1-4|-|16|TRBV15
ATSRDLIAGTGGEKLF